What follows are 17 T cell receptor beta chains derived from one specimen sequenced in a study of T cells after yellow fever vaccination (dated 2019 in TCRdb). In the paper's terms, the treatment or condition label means: live attenuated yellow fever vaccine strain. Library preparation employed 5' RACE. Sequenced on an Illumina HiSeq 2500. TCRdb itself trimmed the public reads at Q25 with fastp, ran MiXCR and retained productive beta chains. For every CDR3 protein sequence, its rows merge into one entry that carries the most common genes and DNA. Within this sample are approximately 550,000 distinct CDR3 sequences, with under 25% of them counted one time only. 14% of the sample is taken by the ten largest. The sample was PBMCs, taken 15 days after the yellow fever booster vaccination. The receptors were gathered from a man aged 30 to 45 who received the YFV17D yellow fever vaccine.

In its sample, this clonotype was seen a few times. The chain recombines TRBV20-1 with TRBJ1-2, with 7 nucleotides matching TRBD1. Germline CDR1 DFQATT, CDR2 SNEGSKA (reference sequence). This CDR3 has 14 amino acids. V shed 6 bases, J shed 8 bases, and the junction held 15 bases outside the gene matches. The chain's CDR3 is CSAPMGEGAVGYTF. The DNA for the CDR3 is TGCAGTGCCCCTATGGGGGAGGGGGCTGTCGGCTACACCTTC.

The J gene is TRBJ2-1, the V gene TRBV10-1; TRBD2 matches at 11 bases. There are 13 residues in the CDR3. Looked up from germline, CDR1 is WNHNN and CDR2 is SYGVQD (reference sequence). The junction had 1 base not matched to a gene; V was cut back by 4 bases and J by 8 bases. CDR3 nucleotides: TGCGCCAGCAGTGGACTAGCGGGATATGAGCAGTTCTTC. It translates to CASSGLAGYEQFF.

The chain uses TRBV12-3 or TRBV12-4 and TRBJ2-1; 7 bases agree with TRBD2. Trimming at V came to 0 bases and at J to 12 bases, leaving 5 bases not matched to a gene. CDR3 size: 13 residues. The CDR3 protein is CASSLARTRGQFF. The DNA for the CDR3 is TGTGCCAGCAGTTTAGCCCGGACTAGAGGGCAGTTCTTC.

V gene TRBV28 combines with J gene TRBJ1-2; D ambiguous. Looked up from germline, CDR1 is MDHEN and CDR2 is SYDVKM. CDR3 length equals 12 residues. V lost 6 bases and J lost 8, with 13 bases in between. The CDR3 sequence: CASSTSVGGYTF. The DNA of the CDR3 is TGTGCCAGCAGCACCTCGGTGGGAGGCTACACCTTC.

The chain links TRBV7-9 to TRBJ1-4, with D possibly being TRBD1 (5 bases). CDR1 is SEHNR and CDR2 is FQNEAQ in the germline V gene (reference sequence). CDR3 length equals 14 residues. V lost 7 bases to trimming and J lost 6 bases, with 15 bases between them. CDR3 residues: CASNRPGLHEKLFF. The CDR3 nucleotides read TGTGCCAGCAACCGACCGGGGCTTCATGAAAAACTGTTTTTT.

This chain links TRBV27 with TRBJ2-5; 16 bases match TRBD2. Germline assignment: CDR1 MNHEY and CDR2 SMNVEV (reference sequence). The V and J ends lost 6 bases and 7 bases, in that order; junction bases with no gene match: 11. The CDR3 extends over 17 amino acids. The CDR3 is CASRSSGTSGGGRTQYF. CDR3 DNA: TGTGCCAGCAGATCCAGTGGGACTAGCGGGGGGGGAAGGACCCAGTACTTC.

This CDR3 reads CASSLGRANTGELFF. CDR3 sequence (DNA): TGTGCCAGCAGCTTAGGGAGAGCGAACACCGGGGAGCTGTTTTTT. The genes are TRBV11-2 and TRBJ2-2; D not resolved. Trimming took 1 base from V and 0 from J, leaving 6 bases between them. Germline V gene data show CDR1 as SGHAT and CDR2 as FQNNGV. This CDR3 spans 15 amino acids.

Worth noting for this clonotype: One end of the junction is discordant with germline, which a read error may explain. This chain connects TRBV15 to TRBJ1-3, with unresolved D. The CDR3 runs to 16 residues. Looked up from germline, CDR1 is LNHNV and CDR2 is YYDKDF (reference sequence). DNA for the CDR3: TGTGCCACCAGCAGAGATGGGTCCCGCTCTGGAAACACCATATATTTC. Amino acid sequence: CATSRDGSRSGNTIYF.

The rearrangement links TRBV5-4 to TRBJ2-2; D remains unclear. This CDR3 has 12 residues. Between the trimmed V and J ends, which lost 2 bases and 10 bases, there was a span of 9 bases. In germline, CDR1 is SGHNT, CDR2 YYREEE (reference sequence). The CDR3: CASSLLGLELFF. DNA of the CDR3: TGTGCCAGCAGCTTACTTGGTCTGGAGCTGTTTTTT.

This chain connects TRBV5-4 to TRBJ2-1; TRBD1 matches at 7 bases. Germline V gene lookup returns CDR1 SGHNT and CDR2 YYREEE (reference sequence). The V gene end was trimmed by 2 bases and the J gene end by 3 bases; junction bases not matched to a gene: 8. The CDR3 extends over 16 amino acids. The CDR3 coding sequence is TGTGCCAGCAGCTTATGGAGACAGGGTCGCTACAATGAGCAGTTCTTC. It specifies CASSLWRQGRYNEQFF.

This chain uses TRBV7-2 with TRBJ2-1; D not resolved. Deletions cut 5 bases from V and 9 bases from J, with 11 bases between. CDR1 SGHTA and CDR2 FQGNSA come from the germline V gene. CDR3 length: 12 amino acids. The CDR3 is CASSLRSGEQFF. CDR3 nucleotide sequence: TGTGCCAGCAGCCTGAGGTCGGGTGAGCAGTTCTTC.

This rearrangement joins TRBV7-9 to TRBJ2-7; 10 bases align to TRBD1. V shed 4 bases and J 3 bases; nucleotides not matched to a gene: 9. Germline-derived CDR1 and CDR2 are SEHNR and FQNEAQ (reference sequence). This CDR3 spans 16 amino acids. CDR3 bases: TGTGCCAGCAGCTACTGGGGACAGGGGTCGAGCTACGAGCAGTACTTC. Encoded protein: CASSYWGQGSSYEQYF.

The J gene is TRBJ2-3, the V gene TRBV5-1, with D possibly matching TRBD2 (5 bases). CDR1 is SGHRS and CDR2 is YFSETQ in the germline V gene. This CDR3 spans 17 amino acids. V lost 0 bases and J 0 bases, leaving 14 bases between the germline ends. CDR3 bases: TGCGCCAGCAGCTTGGTTCTAGCAGGTTCTAGCACAGATACGCAGTATTTT. Its translation is CASSLVLAGSSTDTQYF.

The V and J genes are TRBV5-1 and TRBJ2-2; 9 bases line up with TRBD2. Germline assignment: CDR1 SGHRS and CDR2 YFSETQ. This CDR3 comprises 15 residues. The V and J ends lost 7 bases and 0 bases, in that order; junction bases with no gene match: 4. The CDR3 is CASAVAGANTGELFF. The CDR3 nucleotides are TGCGCCAGCGCGGTAGCGGGAGCGAACACCGGGGAGCTGTTTTTT. Based on the CDR3 plus reference TRBV5-1 and TRBJ2-2, the full variable domain is KAGVTQTPRYLIKTRGQQVTLSCSPISGHRSVSWYQQTPGQGLQFLFEYFSETQRNKGNFPGRFSGRQFSNSRSEMNVSTLELGDSALYLCASAVAGANTGELFFGEGSRLTVL.

This clonotype was seen a few times. CDR3 sequence (DNA): TGTGCCAGCAGTTCGCCCGGGATACAAGAGACCCAGTACTTC. This sequence encodes CASSSPGIQETQYF. The rearrangement uses TRBV6-8 and TRBJ2-5; D is possibly TRBD2 (5 bases). V shed 4 bases and J shed 2 bases, with 11 bases lying between them. This CDR3 spans 14 amino acids. CDR1 and CDR2 from the germline V gene are MNHGY and SAAAGT.

This clonotype has only a few counts. The gene calls are TRBV12-3 or TRBV12-4 and TRBJ2-2; no firm D call. This CDR3 contains 14 residues. V was shortened by 8 bases and J by 4 bases, with 14 bases between the two germline ends. Here the CDR3 reads CASALGPGTGELFF. DNA for the CDR3: TGTGCCAGCGCCCTAGGTCCTGGCACCGGGGAGCTGTTTTTT.

This clonotype was counted a few times. The gene calls are TRBV30 and TRBJ2-2; 8 bases are shared with TRBD1. V shed 6 bases, J shed 1 base, and the junction held 7 bases outside the gene matches. Germline loops: CDR1 GTSNPN, CDR2 SVGIG (reference sequence). The CDR3 runs 15 residues. DNA of the CDR3: TGTGCCTGCAAGGGACAGGACCTGAACACCGGGGAGCTGTTTTTT. Its translation: CACKGQDLNTGELFF.